This T cell receptor beta chain was observed in a study of control samples from healthy donors and cancer patients. Repertoires were generated with immunoSEQ multiplex PCR, while TCRdb's copy carries only in-frame clones and drops some. Among roughly 150,000 clones listed, 93% were seen once. The specimen was blood. This TCR was recovered from a young man in good health.

The CDR3 protein is CASRLGVNEQFF. The DNA of the CDR3 is TGTGCCAGCCGACTCGGGGTCAATGAGCAGTTCTTC. The chain has TRBV6-6 and TRBJ2-1; a possible D gene is TRBD2 (5 bases). This CDR3 is built from 12 residues. The ends were cut back, 8 bases at V and 6 bases at J, with 11 bases in the middle. Germline CDR1 and CDR2: MNHNY and SVGAGI (reference sequence).